The T cell receptor beta chain described here comes from a study of blood T cells in healthy people across ages. The study, taken as a whole, reports: Long-lived and aged donors differed, with more naive CD4+ cells and higher diversity in the long-lived. Diversity of TCR beta per million T cells declined in a roughly linear way with age. Reliance upon unsorted PBMCs precluded definitive naive versus antigen-experienced comparison.

Alongside a J-beta primer mix, a sample-barcoded 5' primer served in a second PCR lasting about 7 to 12 cycles. TCRdb ran MiXCR on the 5' RACE reads and lists one entry per CDR3 protein. In the table there are 700,000 to 800,000 distinct CDR3 sequences, roughly 43% of which are singletons. This clonotype was recorded at least ten times. Its antigen is not identified. Germline loops: CDR1 SQVTM, CDR2 ANQGSEA. The CDR3 totals 13 residues. Losses at the gene ends were 4 bases for V and 3 bases for J; bases not matched to a gene: 5. Per sample, no less than 5.5 micrograms of total RNA were extracted. V and J are TRBV29-1 and TRBJ1-1, with TRBD1 identical over 7 bases. The origin of this receptor is a woman aged 55-69 years in good health. Sequencing was done on a sample of blood. CDR3 DNA sequence: TGCAGCGTTGCGCGACAGGGTCACACTGAAGCTTTCTTT. Its translation is CSVARQGHTEAFF. Full variable domain (missing parts from reference TRBV29-1 and TRBJ1-1): SAVISQKPSRDICQRGTSLTIQCQVDSQVTMMFWYRQQPGQSLTLIATANQGSEATYESGFVIDKFPISRPNLTFSTLTVSNMSPEDSSIYLCSVARQGHTEAFFGQGTRLTVV.